This T cell receptor beta chain is from a study of T cell changes during pregnancy in multiple sclerosis. TCRdb keeps only in-frame clones here, not all; method: immunoSEQ multiplex PCR. This sample has 45,000 to 65,000 clones; around 90% occur once, and the top ten carry approximately 0.25%. From germline, CDR1 is MGHDK and CDR2 SYGVNS. CDR3 size: 13 residues. V dropped 11 bases and J dropped 0 bases, with 11 bases sitting between them. The starting material was CD4+ T cells from peripheral blood mononuclear cells, obtained in the second trimester of pregnancy. The J gene is TRBJ1-3, the V gene TRBV25-1; D uncertain. This receptor was obtained from a female donor with multiple sclerosis, enrolled in a pregnancy study. The DNA for the CDR3 is TGTGCCTCTCGACTTAGCTCTGGAAACACCATATATTTT. Protein product: CASRLSSGNTIYF. Drawing the rest from reference TRBV25-1 and TRBJ1-3, the complete variable domain is EADIYQTPRYLVIGTGKKITLECSQTMGHDKMYWYQQDPGMELHLIHYSYGVNSTEKGDLSSESTVSRIRTEHFPLTLESARPSHTSQYLCASRLSSGNTIYFGEGSWLTVV.